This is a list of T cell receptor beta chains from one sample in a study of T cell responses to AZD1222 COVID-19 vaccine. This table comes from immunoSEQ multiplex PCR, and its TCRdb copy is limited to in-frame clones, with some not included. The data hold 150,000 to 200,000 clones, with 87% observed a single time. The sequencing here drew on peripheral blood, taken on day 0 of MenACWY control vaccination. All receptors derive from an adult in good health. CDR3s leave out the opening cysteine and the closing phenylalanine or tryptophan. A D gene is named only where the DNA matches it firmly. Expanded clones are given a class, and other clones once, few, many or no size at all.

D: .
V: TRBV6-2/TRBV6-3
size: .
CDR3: ASSYVPGRGSQETQY

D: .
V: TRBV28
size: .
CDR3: ASSFLVGTERDMRPYNEQF

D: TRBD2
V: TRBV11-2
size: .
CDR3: ASSFGLVPYNEQF

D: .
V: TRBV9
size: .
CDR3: ASSVGSLGSGANVLT

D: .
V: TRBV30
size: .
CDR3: AFQKNLNTEAF

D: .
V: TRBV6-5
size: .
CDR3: ASRGVGGNEQF

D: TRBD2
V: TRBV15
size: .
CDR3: ATSPSGTSVLEQY

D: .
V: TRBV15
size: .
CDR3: ATSRGGGGTQY

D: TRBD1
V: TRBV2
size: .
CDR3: ASSEAATGGYT

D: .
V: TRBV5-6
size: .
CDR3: ASSLAGLDEQY

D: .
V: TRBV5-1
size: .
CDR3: ASSLMTDGNTIY

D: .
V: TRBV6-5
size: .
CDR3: ASSWDKDSNQPQH

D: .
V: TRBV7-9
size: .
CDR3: ASSFQDSTTNEKLF

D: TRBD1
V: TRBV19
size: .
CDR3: ASSIVDRDRETQY

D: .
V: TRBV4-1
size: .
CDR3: ASSQEGPRLWASGELF

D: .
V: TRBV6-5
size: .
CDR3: ASPGLSEAF

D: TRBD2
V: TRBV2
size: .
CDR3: ARETSGDADTQY

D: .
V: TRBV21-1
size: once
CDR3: ASSMTHMVNEQF

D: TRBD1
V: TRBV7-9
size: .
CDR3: ASSTEQNRDRAYEQY

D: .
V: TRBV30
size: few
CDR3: GSISGDGYT

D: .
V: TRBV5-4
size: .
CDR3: ASSLESSYNEQF

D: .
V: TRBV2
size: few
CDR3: ASSPWGGQSYEQY

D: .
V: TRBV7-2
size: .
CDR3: ASRLAQGVGQPQH

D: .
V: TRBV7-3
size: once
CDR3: ASSLGGVETQY

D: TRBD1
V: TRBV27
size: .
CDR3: ASRPAPGQGNYGYT

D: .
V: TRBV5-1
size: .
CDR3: ASSLDYEQY

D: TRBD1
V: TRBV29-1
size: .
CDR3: SVAPGQGHYGYT

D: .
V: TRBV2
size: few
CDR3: ASNWMNTGELF

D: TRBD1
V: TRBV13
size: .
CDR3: ASSLLGTGDSNSPLH

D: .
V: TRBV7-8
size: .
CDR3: ASSPTPNGPREGGYT

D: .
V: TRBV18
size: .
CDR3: ASSPPYSGENEQF

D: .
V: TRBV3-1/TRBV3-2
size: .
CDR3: ASSHALGYGYT

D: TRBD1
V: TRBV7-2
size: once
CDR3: ASSLVGQGAHEQY

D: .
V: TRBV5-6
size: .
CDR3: ASSLGYPSYEQY

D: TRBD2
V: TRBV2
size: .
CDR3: ASSVAGGSYNEQF

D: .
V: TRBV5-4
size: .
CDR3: ASPWGADQPQH